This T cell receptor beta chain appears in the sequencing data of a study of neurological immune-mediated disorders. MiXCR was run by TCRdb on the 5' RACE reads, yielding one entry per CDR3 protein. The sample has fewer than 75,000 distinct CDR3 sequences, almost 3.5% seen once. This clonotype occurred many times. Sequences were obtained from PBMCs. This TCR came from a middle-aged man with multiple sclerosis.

CDR3 protein: CASSLGSVRPRTRQETQYF. The CDR3 bases are TGCGCCAGCAGCTTGGGCTCAGTTAGGCCGAGAACCAGACAAGAGACCCAGTACTTC. V is TRBV5-1 and J is TRBJ2-5; D ambiguous. Trimming took 0 bases from V and 2 from J, leaving 23 bases between them. The germline gives CDR1 SGHRS, CDR2 YFSETQ. The CDR3 totals 19 residues.